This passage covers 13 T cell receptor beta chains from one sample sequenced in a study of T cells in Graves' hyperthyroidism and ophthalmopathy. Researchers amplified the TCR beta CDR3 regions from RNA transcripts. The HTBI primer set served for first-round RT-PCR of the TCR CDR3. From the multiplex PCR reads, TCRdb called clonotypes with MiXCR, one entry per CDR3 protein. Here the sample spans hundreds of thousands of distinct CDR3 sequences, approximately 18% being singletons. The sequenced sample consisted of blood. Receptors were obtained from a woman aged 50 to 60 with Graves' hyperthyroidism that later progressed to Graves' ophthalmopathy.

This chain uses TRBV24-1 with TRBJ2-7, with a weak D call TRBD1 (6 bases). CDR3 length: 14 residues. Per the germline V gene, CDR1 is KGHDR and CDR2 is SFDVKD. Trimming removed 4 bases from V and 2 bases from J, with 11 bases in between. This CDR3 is CATSEQGFPYEQYF. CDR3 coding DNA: TGTGCCACCAGTGAGCAGGGGTTCCCCTACGAGCAGTACTTC.

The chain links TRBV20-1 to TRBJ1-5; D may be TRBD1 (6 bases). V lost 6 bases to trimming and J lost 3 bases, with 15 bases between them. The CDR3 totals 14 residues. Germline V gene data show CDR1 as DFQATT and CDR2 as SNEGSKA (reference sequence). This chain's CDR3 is CSAEKTGYNQPQHF. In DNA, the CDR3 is TGCAGTGCCGAGAAGACAGGCTACAATCAGCCCCAGCATTTT.

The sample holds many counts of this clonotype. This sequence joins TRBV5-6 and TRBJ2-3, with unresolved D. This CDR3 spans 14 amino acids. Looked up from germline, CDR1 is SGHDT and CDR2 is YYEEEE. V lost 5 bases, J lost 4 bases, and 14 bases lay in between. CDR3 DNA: TGTGCCAGCAGGGCTGCCTCCGACGCAGATACGCAGTATTTT. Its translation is CASRAASDADTQYF.

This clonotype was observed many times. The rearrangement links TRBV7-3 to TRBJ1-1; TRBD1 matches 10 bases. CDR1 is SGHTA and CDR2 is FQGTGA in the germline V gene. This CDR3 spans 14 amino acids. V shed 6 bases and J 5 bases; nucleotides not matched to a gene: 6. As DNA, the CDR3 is TGTGCCAGCAGATCCGGGACAGGGGAAACTGAAGCTTTCTTT. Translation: CASRSGTGETEAFF.

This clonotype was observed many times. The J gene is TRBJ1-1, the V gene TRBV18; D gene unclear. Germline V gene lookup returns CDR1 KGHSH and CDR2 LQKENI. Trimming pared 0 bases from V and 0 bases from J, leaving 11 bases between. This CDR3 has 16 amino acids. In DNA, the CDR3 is TGTGCCAGCTCACCACCTAGTGGCAAAATGAACACTGAAGCTTTCTTT. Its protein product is CASSPPSGKMNTEAFF.

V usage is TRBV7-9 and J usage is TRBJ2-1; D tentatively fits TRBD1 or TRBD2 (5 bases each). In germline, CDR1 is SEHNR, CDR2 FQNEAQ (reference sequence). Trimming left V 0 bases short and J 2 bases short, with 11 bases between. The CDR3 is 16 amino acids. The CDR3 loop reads CASSLALSGPYNEQFF. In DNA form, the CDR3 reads TGTGCCAGCAGCTTAGCTTTGTCGGGACCCTACAATGAGCAGTTCTTC.

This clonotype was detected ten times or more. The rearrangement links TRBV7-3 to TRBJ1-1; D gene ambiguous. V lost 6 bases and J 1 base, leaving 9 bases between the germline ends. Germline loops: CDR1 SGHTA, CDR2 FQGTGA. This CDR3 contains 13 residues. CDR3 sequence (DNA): TGTGCCAGCAGGCTGGGAGAGAACACTGAAGCTTTCTTT. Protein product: CASRLGENTEAFF.

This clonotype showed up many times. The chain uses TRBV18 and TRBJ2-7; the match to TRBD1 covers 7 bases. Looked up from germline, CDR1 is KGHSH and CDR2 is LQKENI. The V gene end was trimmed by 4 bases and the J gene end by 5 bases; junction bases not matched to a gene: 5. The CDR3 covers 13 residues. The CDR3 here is CASSQQGLDEQYF. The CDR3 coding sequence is TGTGCCAGCTCACAACAGGGGTTGGACGAGCAGTACTTC.

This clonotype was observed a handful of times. In nucleotides, the CDR3 is TGCAGTGCTAGAGATTTTTTGAACACTGAAGCTTTCTTT. It yields the protein CSARDFLNTEAFF. This sequence joins TRBV20-1 and TRBJ1-1; D gene ambiguous. Germline V gene lookup returns CDR1 DFQATT and CDR2 SNEGSKA (reference sequence). CDR3 length: 13 amino acids. Trimming cost V 0 bases and J 0 bases, with 5 bases left between them.

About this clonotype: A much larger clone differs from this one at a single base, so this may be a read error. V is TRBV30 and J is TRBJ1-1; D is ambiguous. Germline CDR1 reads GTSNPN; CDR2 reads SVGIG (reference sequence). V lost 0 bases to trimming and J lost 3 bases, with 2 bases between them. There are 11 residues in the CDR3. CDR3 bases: TGTGCCTGGAGTGTACACACTGAAGCTTTCTTT. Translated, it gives CAWSVHTEAFF. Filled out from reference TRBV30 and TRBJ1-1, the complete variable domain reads SQTIHQWPATLVQPVGSPLSLECTVEGTSNPNLYWYRQAAGRGLQLLFYSVGIGQISSEVPQNLSASRPQDRQFILSSKKLLLSDSGFYLCAWSVHTEAFFGQGTRLTVV.

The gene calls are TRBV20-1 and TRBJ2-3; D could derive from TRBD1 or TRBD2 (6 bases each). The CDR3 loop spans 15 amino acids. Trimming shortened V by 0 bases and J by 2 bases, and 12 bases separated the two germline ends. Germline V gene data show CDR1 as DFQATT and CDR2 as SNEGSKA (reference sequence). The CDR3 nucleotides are TGCAGTGCTAGAGATATGGGGGGCCCCACAGATACGCAGTATTTT. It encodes CSARDMGGPTDTQYF.

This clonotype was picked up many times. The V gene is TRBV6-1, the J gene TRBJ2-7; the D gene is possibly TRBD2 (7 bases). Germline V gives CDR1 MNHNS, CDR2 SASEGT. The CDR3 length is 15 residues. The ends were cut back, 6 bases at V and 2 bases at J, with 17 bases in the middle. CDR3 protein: CASSERGTKAYEQYF. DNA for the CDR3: TGTGCCAGCAGCGAAAGGGGGACTAAAGCCTACGAGCAGTACTTC.

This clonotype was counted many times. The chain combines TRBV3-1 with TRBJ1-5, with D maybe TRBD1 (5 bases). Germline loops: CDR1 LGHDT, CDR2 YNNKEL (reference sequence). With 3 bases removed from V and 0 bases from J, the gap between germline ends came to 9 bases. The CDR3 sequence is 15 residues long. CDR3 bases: TGTGCCAGCAGCCAGGGGGACCGTAGCAATCAGCCCCAGCATTTT. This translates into CASSQGDRSNQPQHF.